The clone carrying this T cell receptor beta chain occurred many times. V gave up 3 bases and J gave up 10 bases, with 14 bases separating them. The CDR3 sequence is 13 residues long. Germline V lookup: CDR1 SGHRS, CDR2 YFSETQ. This specimen comes from a study of T-cell reconstitution after alpha-beta-depleted transplantation in children. Unique molecular identifiers were incorporated when the TCRbeta library was constructed. In TCRdb, the PCR reads were re-called with MiXCR into one record per CDR3 protein. In the table there are about 200,000 distinct CDR3 sequences, 13% to 15% of which are singletons.

The J gene is TRBJ2-1, the V gene TRBV5-1; the D is unclear. This sample comprised PBMCs from the stem cell graft donor, obtained from the stem cell graft. This receptor was obtained from a human donor who donated a stem cell graft to a child with acute lymphoblastic leukemia. CDR3 coding DNA: TGCGCCAGCAGCTCCCAGCTACAATTGGAGCAGTTCTTC. This gives the protein CASSSQLQLEQFF. The full variable domain, its missing parts supplied by reference TRBV5-1 and TRBJ2-1, is KAGVTQTPRYLIKTRGQQVTLSCSPISGHRSVSWYQQTPGQGLQFLFEYFSETQRNKGNFPGRFSGRQFSNSRSEMNVSTLELGDSALYLCASSSQLQLEQFFGPGTRLTVL.